The 30 T cell receptor beta chains in this list originate from one sample, sequenced in a study of blood T cell repertoires in COVID-19. Assay: immunoSEQ multiplex PCR; the TCRdb copy retains only in-frame clones and omits some. Of under 550,000 clones listed, 85% to 90% are singletons. Sample: peripheral blood. The source is a man between 18 and 29 years old with COVID-19, enrolled during active disease.

The gene calls are TRBV7-9 and TRBJ1-2; 7 bases agree with TRBD1. The CDR3 contains 15 residues. The germline V gene has CDR1 SEHNR and CDR2 FQNEAQ (reference sequence). Germline trimming cut 1 base from V and 3 bases from J; bases unmatched to any gene: 5. The CDR3 DNA reads as TGTGCCAGCAGCTTAGGTGAGGGGGCGGACTATGGCTACACCTTC. This codes for CASSLGEGADYGYTF.

This chain uses TRBV3-1 (or the pseudogene TRBV3-2) with TRBJ2-7, with 10 nucleotides matching TRBD2. This CDR3 is 15 amino acids long. CDR1 is LGHDT, CDR2 YNNKEL, per germline (reference sequence). The J segment lost 0 bases and the V segment lost 4 bases, leaving 3 bases of the junction unmatched. CDR3 sequence (DNA): TGTGCCAGCAGCCTGGCTAGCGGGGGCTCCTACGAGCAGTACTTC. Translating gives CASSLASGGSYEQYF.

V gene TRBV11-3 combines with J gene TRBJ2-7; D perhaps matches TRBD1 (5 bases). The CDR3 is made up of 11 amino acids. With 10 bases removed from V and 3 bases from J, the gap between germline ends came to 10 bases. Germline CDR1 is SGHNT and CDR2 is YENEEA. The CDR3 nucleotides read TGTGCCACGAGCAGGGACTACGAGCAGTACTTC. This gives the protein CATSRDYEQYF.

V and J are TRBV10-2 and TRBJ2-5; no definite D call. From germline, CDR1 is WSHSY and CDR2 SAAADI. V lost 4 bases, J lost 4 bases, and 7 bases lay in between. The CDR3 runs to 12 residues. CDR3 sequence (DNA): TGCGCCAGCAGTGTCTCCGGAGAGACCCAGTACTTC. Amino acids: CASSVSGETQYF.

The V gene is TRBV18, the J gene TRBJ1-2; D unresolved. From germline, CDR1 is KGHSH and CDR2 LQKENI. V was shortened by 2 bases and J by 0 bases, with 4 bases between the two germline ends. This CDR3 has 13 residues. The CDR3 coding sequence is TGTGCCAGCTCACCATCGGCTAACTATGGCTACACCTTC. This translates into CASSPSANYGYTF.

This clone was recorded once. V gene TRBV18 combines with J gene TRBJ2-2, with D maybe TRBD1 (6 bases). This CDR3 spans 15 amino acids. Trimming left V 3 bases short and J 4 bases short, with 12 bases between. Germline V lookup: CDR1 KGHSH, CDR2 LQKENI. The CDR3 protein is CASSPQDSITGELFF. CDR3 nucleotide sequence: TGTGCCAGCTCACCCCAGGACAGTATCACCGGGGAGCTGTTTTTT.

The V call is TRBV3-1 (or the pseudogene TRBV3-2), the J call TRBJ2-6, with 10 bases matching TRBD2. The CDR3 runs to 18 residues. Germline V gene lookup returns CDR1 LGHDT and CDR2 YNNKEL (reference sequence). The V segment lost 4 bases and the J segment 4 bases; nucleotides outside the gene matches: 10. Here the CDR3 reads CASSRAGGRVRGANVLTF. The CDR3 bases are TGTGCCAGCAGCCGAGCGGGAGGGCGAGTAAGGGGGGCCAACGTCCTGACTTTC.

V and J are TRBV30 and TRBJ1-5, with unresolved D. There are 14 residues in the CDR3. Germline V gives CDR1 GTSNPN, CDR2 SVGIG (reference sequence). V was trimmed by 4 bases and J by 0 bases, leaving 10 bases between them. DNA for the CDR3: TGTGCCTGGATATGTCGAGATAGCAATCAGCCCCAGCATTTT. This codes for CAWICRDSNQPQHF.

In the case of this clone: Other nucleotide sequences from this sample produce the same CDR3. The chain uses TRBV2 and TRBJ1-6; D is undetermined. Germline V gene sequence: CDR1 SNHLY, CDR2 FYNNEI. The V gene lost 1 base and the J gene lost 0 bases, with 4 bases spanning the gap. CDR3 length: 15 residues. As DNA, the CDR3 is TGTGCCAGCAGTGAAGACAGCTCCTATAATTCACCCCTCCACTTT. As protein: CASSEDSSYNSPLHF.

This rearrangement joins TRBV7-9 to TRBJ2-2; D uncertain. The V end was cut by 3 bases, the J end by 5 bases, with 13 bases between. This CDR3 spans 15 amino acids. Germline CDR1 is SEHNR and CDR2 is FQNEAQ (reference sequence). As DNA, the CDR3 is TGTGCCAGCAGCTTTAGTGGGCGATTTACCGGGGAGCTGTTTTTT. This sequence encodes CASSFSGRFTGELFF.

CDR3 amino acids: CASSFFGGADSTDTQYF. Here the CDR3 DNA reads TGTGCCAGCAGCTTCTTCGGCGGGGCTGATAGCACAGATACGCAGTATTTT. The chain couples TRBV7-3 to TRBJ2-3, with a weak D call TRBD2 (6 bases). CDR1 is SGHTA, CDR2 FQGTGA, per germline. V was clipped by 3 bases and J by 0 bases, with 16 bases between them. The CDR3 is 17 residues long. Looking up the rest from reference TRBV7-3 and TRBJ2-3 gives the full variable domain: GAGVSQTPSNKVTEKGKYVELRCDPISGHTALYWYRQSLGQGPEFLIYFQGTGAADDSGLPNDRFFAVRPEGSVSTLKIQRTERGDSAVYLCASSFFGGADSTDTQYFGPGTRLTVL.

This clone was observed a few times. The rearrangement joins TRBV3-1 (or the pseudogene TRBV3-2) to TRBJ2-7; the D gene is possibly TRBD2 (5 bases). Germline CDR1 and CDR2: LGHDT and YNNKEL (reference sequence). Trimming stripped 3 bases from V and 12 bases from J, with 15 bases between. The CDR3 extends over 12 amino acids. CDR3 sequence reads: CASSQGTSSAYF. CDR3 DNA sequence: TGTGCCAGCAGCCAGGGTACTAGTAGTGCGTACTTC.

The rearrangement uses TRBV19 and TRBJ1-1; 8 bases match TRBD1. Per germline, CDR1 LNHDA and CDR2 SQIVND (reference sequence). The length of the CDR3 is 14 residues. The ends lost 5 bases at V and 5 bases at J; junction bases unmatched: 7. In DNA, the CDR3 is TGTGCCAGTAGTCCCAGGGGGCGTGGGACTGAAGCTTTCTTT. Protein: CASSPRGRGTEAFF.

The genes are TRBV13 and TRBJ1-1; D gene unclear. Between the trimmed V and J ends, which lost 0 bases and 0 bases, there was a span of 8 bases. The germline V gene encodes CDR1 PRHDT and CDR2 FYEKMQ (reference sequence). This CDR3 has 15 amino acids. CDR3 sequence reads: CASSLGRGLNTEAFF. The CDR3, as DNA: TGTGCCAGCAGCTTAGGCCGCGGATTGAACACTGAAGCTTTCTTT. Combining the CDR3 with reference TRBV13 and TRBJ1-1 gives the whole variable domain AAGVIQSPRHLIKEKRETATLKCYPIPRHDTVYWYQQGPGQDPQFLISFYEKMQSDKGSIPDRFSAQQFSDYHSELNMSSLELGDSALYFCASSLGRGLNTEAFFGQGTRLTVV.

The chain couples TRBV29-1 to TRBJ2-3, with 7 positions matching TRBD2. The CDR3 is 13 amino acids. The germline V gene has CDR1 SQVTM and CDR2 ANQGSEA. Unmatched junction bases numbered 4, after V lost 7 bases and J lost 0 bases. The CDR3 sequence is CSGLGGSTDTQYF. The CDR3 bases are TGCAGCGGTTTGGGGGGGAGCACAGATACGCAGTATTTT.

CDR3 bases: TGTGCCAGCAGCTCCTTGACAGGGGGCGGTGGTGGCTACACCTTC. Protein: CASSSLTGGGGGYTF. V usage is TRBV7-2 and J usage is TRBJ1-2; 10 bases agree with TRBD1. Trimming removed 4 bases from V and 7 bases from J; junction bases left unmatched: 9. CDR1 is SGHTA, CDR2 FQGNSA, per germline. CDR3 length: 15 residues.

The chain joins TRBV7-8 to TRBJ2-1; D uncertain. Germline V lookup: CDR1 SGHVS, CDR2 FQNEAQ. The CDR3 is 14 amino acids. Deletions cut 4 bases from V and 4 bases from J, with 11 bases between. CDR3 protein: CASSSRPTYNEQFF. In DNA, the CDR3 is TGTGCCAGCAGCTCCCGTCCAACATACAATGAGCAGTTCTTC.

The chain couples TRBV6-5 to TRBJ1-2, with 8 positions matching TRBD1. V lost 7 bases, J lost 8 bases, and 9 bases stayed unmatched. The CDR3 runs 13 residues. The germline CDR1 and CDR2 sequences are MNHEY and SVGAGI. The CDR3 region has the DNA TGTGCCAGCACCCAAGGGACAGGTTTCGGCTACACCTTC. Protein: CASTQGTGFGYTF.

This chain links TRBV10-1 with TRBJ2-5; D may be TRBD2 (5 bases). Germline V CDR1 and CDR2: WNHNN, SYGVQD (reference sequence). The V gene lost 4 bases and the J gene lost 5 bases, with 8 bases spanning the gap. CDR3 size: 12 residues. The CDR3 nucleotides are TGCGCCAGCAGTGTTGGGGAGGAGACCCAGTACTTC. It is translated as CASSVGEETQYF.

This chain links TRBV7-9 with TRBJ2-7, with no clear D. CDR3 size: 13 residues. Germline V gene sequence: CDR1 SEHNR, CDR2 FQNEAQ (reference sequence). Trimming left V 5 bases short and J 0 bases short, with 8 bases between. Written as DNA, the CDR3 is TGTGCCAGCAGCAGAGGAGTCTCCTACGAGCAGTACTTC. This codes for CASSRGVSYEQYF.

This chain connects TRBV19 to TRBJ2-1, with a possible D match to TRBD2 (7 bases). Germline lookup yields CDR1 LNHDA and CDR2 SQIVND (reference sequence). Trimming took off 2 bases at V and 0 bases at J, with 14 bases between the two ends. The CDR3 runs to 17 residues. CDR3 sequence (DNA): TGTGCCAGTAGTATATCCGGGGGGCAAATCTCCTACAATGAGCAGTTCTTC. Its translation: CASSISGGQISYNEQFF.

This clone appeared a single time. The chain uses TRBV6-5 and TRBJ2-1, with 9 positions matching TRBD2. This CDR3 contains 15 residues. The germline V gene encodes CDR1 MNHEY and CDR2 SVGAGI. The ends lost 6 bases at V and 2 bases at J; junction bases unmatched: 5. This CDR3 is CASRRSGGTYNEQFF. The CDR3 DNA is TGTGCCAGCAGAAGAAGCGGGGGGACCTACAATGAGCAGTTCTTC.

About this clone: Mismatch with germline at one junction end may stem from a read error. This chain links TRBV7-7 with TRBJ2-1; 12 bases fit TRBD2. This CDR3 is built from 17 residues. Germline values: CDR1 SSHAT, CDR2 FNYEAQ (reference sequence). The CDR3 protein is CASSLESASGREDEQFF. CDR3 nucleotides: TGTGCTAGCAGCCTAGAGTCGGCTAGCGGGAGGGAGGATGAGCAGTTCTTC. The full variable domain, rest sourced from reference TRBV7-7 and TRBJ2-1, is GAGVSQSPRYKVTKRGQDVTLRCDPISSHATLYWYQQALGQGPEFLTYFNYEAQPDKSGLPSDRFSAERPEGSISTLTIQRTEQRDSAMYRCASSLESASGREDEQFFGPGTRLTVL.

The CDR3 region has the DNA TGTGCCATCAGTGGACTGGAAAACATTCAGTACTTC. Translating gives CAISGLENIQYF. The V gene is TRBV10-3, the J gene TRBJ2-4; D gene uncertain. The germline V and J ends were trimmed by 4 bases and 5 bases, with 6 bases remaining between them. CDR3 length equals 12 residues. In germline, CDR1 is ENHRY, CDR2 SYGVKD.

This clone occurred a few times. This chain joins TRBV19 and TRBJ2-3, with D tentatively TRBD2 (7 bases). V lost 10 bases to trimming and J lost 1 base, with 12 bases between them. Germline CDR1 and CDR2: LNHDA and SQIVND (reference sequence). This CDR3 region has 13 residues. This chain's CDR3 is CAIGGRGTDTQYF. The CDR3 region has the DNA TGTGCCATCGGGGGGCGGGGCACAGATACGCAGTATTTT.

V usage is TRBV19 and J usage is TRBJ2-1; 9 nucleotides line up with TRBD2. Germline CDR1 and CDR2: LNHDA and SQIVND (reference sequence). The CDR3 runs to 15 residues. Trimming cost V 5 bases and J 5 bases; bases outside gene matches: 7. This CDR3 reads CASSGGRAQDNEQFF. The CDR3 nucleotides read TGTGCCAGTAGTGGCGGGAGGGCCCAGGACAATGAGCAGTTCTTC.

The chain couples TRBV13 to TRBJ2-7; 8 bases are shared with TRBD2. Trimming at V came to 5 bases and at J to 1 base, leaving 7 bases not matched to a gene. Germline V gene lookup returns CDR1 PRHDT and CDR2 FYEKMQ (reference sequence). The length of the CDR3 is 15 residues. CDR3 sequence: CASSPPAGGSYEQYF. The CDR3 nucleotides are TGTGCCAGCAGCCCCCCGGCGGGGGGTTCCTACGAGCAGTACTTC.

The rearrangement joins TRBV9 to TRBJ2-3; the match to TRBD2 covers 12 bases. Per germline, CDR1 SGDLS and CDR2 YYNGEE. This CDR3 is 15 amino acids long. The trim removed 3 bases at V and 4 bases at J, leaving 3 bases unmatched. The CDR3 bases are TGTGCCAGCAGCGCTAGCGGGGGGGCGCCAGATACGCAGTATTTT. Translated: CASSASGGAPDTQYF.

The chain has TRBV19 and TRBJ2-7; 10 nucleotides match TRBD1. CDR3 length equals 15 residues. The germline V gene encodes CDR1 LNHDA and CDR2 SQIVND (reference sequence). V gave up 7 bases and J gave up 3 bases; unmatched junction bases: 9. The CDR3 loop is CASKAETGGIYEQYF. DNA for the CDR3: TGTGCCAGTAAAGCTGAGACAGGGGGCATCTACGAGCAGTACTTC.

The J gene is TRBJ2-1, the V gene TRBV4-1; 9 nucleotides match TRBD2. Germline V gene lookup returns CDR1 MGHRA and CDR2 YSYEKL. V gave up 1 base and J gave up 0 bases; unmatched junction bases: 16. The CDR3 loop spans 21 amino acids. The CDR3 loop is CASSQVLAGGRLSSSYNEQFF. CDR3 DNA: TGCGCCAGCAGCCAAGTGCTGGCGGGGGGGCGACTATCCAGCTCCTACAATGAGCAGTTCTTC.